The 28 T cell receptor beta chains presented below share a single source sample, sequenced in a study of control samples from healthy donors and cancer patients. Clones were read by immunoSEQ multiplex PCR, and TCRdb kept only the in-frame ones, dropping some. The sample consists of about 130,000 clones, approximately 92% of them appearing once. Material: blood. The origin of the receptors is a woman aged 45-60 years in good health.

This clone has a handful of counts. The CDR3 protein is CATGSRGNEQFF. As DNA, the CDR3 is TGTGCCACCGGCTCGCGGGGGAATGAGCAGTTCTTC. The rearrangement joins TRBV6-5 to TRBJ2-1, with 7 bases fitting TRBD2. The V gene's germline CDR1 is MNHEY and CDR2 SVGAGI. The CDR3 has 12 residues. V lost 10 bases, J lost 7 bases, and 7 bases stayed unmatched.

The rearrangement uses TRBV25-1 and TRBJ1-5; D is ambiguous. The CDR3 loop spans 13 amino acids. V dropped 3 bases and J dropped 4 bases, with 7 bases sitting between them. CDR1 MGHDK and CDR2 SYGVNS come from the germline V gene. CDR3 bases: TGTGCCAGCAGTGATGACGGGAATCAGCCCCAGCATTTT. This translates into CASSDDGNQPQHF.

For the CDR3, the DNA is TGTGCCAGCAACCGAGCCGCAGGGAGGAACACTGAAGCTTTCTTT. This codes for CASNRAAGRNTEAFF. The rearrangement joins TRBV2 to TRBJ1-1; tentative D call: TRBD1 (5 bases). V dropped 7 bases and J dropped 1 base, with 16 bases sitting between them. This CDR3 contains 15 residues. The germline CDR1 and CDR2 sequences are SNHLY and FYNNEI.

The chain couples TRBV28 to TRBJ1-3; D gene unclear. Trimming cost V 8 bases and J 0 bases, with 17 bases left between them. Germline V gene data show CDR1 as MDHEN and CDR2 as SYDVKM. The CDR3 spans 16 residues. The CDR3 reads CASVLDQRSSGNTIYF. The DNA of the CDR3 is TGTGCCAGCGTACTTGACCAGAGAAGCTCTGGAAACACCATATATTTT.

The chain carries TRBV29-1 and TRBJ1-2; D is ambiguous. Germline CDR1 SQVTM, CDR2 ANQGSEA. V lost 0 bases and J 3 bases, leaving 8 bases between the germline ends. The CDR3 length is 13 residues. The CDR3 nucleotides are TGCAGCGTTGAAGATTCAGGACACTATGGCTACACCTTC. This translates into CSVEDSGHYGYTF.

The chain couples TRBV4-1 to TRBJ2-3, with 10 bases that match TRBD2. The CDR3 runs to 18 residues. The ends lost 1 base at V and 1 base at J; junction bases unmatched: 8. Germline V gives CDR1 MGHRA, CDR2 YSYEKL. CDR3 sequence: CASSQVVTAGGRTDTQYF. The CDR3 nucleotides read TGCGCCAGCAGCCAAGTTGTTACAGCGGGGGGGCGCACAGATACGCAGTATTTT.

The chain combines TRBV28 with TRBJ2-5, with 9 bases fitting TRBD1. The germline V gene has CDR1 MDHEN and CDR2 SYDVKM. This CDR3 has 16 amino acids. The V segment lost 5 bases and the J segment 2 bases; nucleotides outside the gene matches: 9. Here the CDR3 reads CASSTSGTGFQETQYF. The CDR3 coding sequence is TGTGCCAGCAGTACGTCCGGGACAGGGTTTCAAGAGACCCAGTACTTC.

A remark on this clone: One end of the junction varies from germline; a read error may be responsible. V and J are TRBV27 and TRBJ1-4, with D possibly matching TRBD1 (5 bases). The length of the CDR3 is 13 residues. Germline CDR1 is MNHEY and CDR2 is SMNVEV (reference sequence). The CDR3 DNA reads as TGTGTCAGCAGTTTTAGGGACCGTGAAAAACTGTTTTTT. Translating gives CVSSFRDREKLFF. Together with reference TRBV27 and TRBJ1-4, the CDR3 gives the full variable domain: EAQVTQNPRYLITVTGKKLTVTCSQNMNHEYMSWYRQDPGLGLRQIYYSMNVEVTDKGDVPEGYKVSRKEKRNFPLILESPSPNQTSLYFCVSSFRDREKLFFGSGTQLSVL.

The J gene is TRBJ1-1, the V gene TRBV6-2 or TRBV6-3, with 8 bases identical to TRBD1. The germline V gene has CDR1 MNHEY and CDR2 SVGEGT. The CDR3 covers 16 residues. Trimming took 6 bases from V and 1 from J; bases not matched to a gene: 10. The CDR3 region has the DNA TGTGCCAGCAGCAAAGCCCAGGGGGCCGCGAACACTGAAGCTTTCTTT. This sequence encodes CASSKAQGAANTEAFF.

The chain has TRBV2 and TRBJ1-5, with 8 bases fitting TRBD1. Germline-derived CDR1 and CDR2 are SNHLY and FYNNEI. This CDR3 is 15 amino acids long. Trimming cost V 6 bases and J 4 bases; bases outside gene matches: 8. CDR3 region: CASRPGQDPNQPQHF. CDR3 DNA sequence: TGTGCCAGCAGACCGGGACAGGATCCAAATCAGCCCCAGCATTTT.

The CDR3 region has the DNA TGTGCCAGCAGCAAAAATCAGGGATACGAGCAGTACTTC. It is translated as CASSKNQGYEQYF. This rearrangement joins TRBV27 to TRBJ2-7, with a possible D match to TRBD1 (5 bases). This CDR3 region has 13 residues. From germline, CDR1 is MNHEY and CDR2 SMNVEV (reference sequence). Between the trimmed V and J ends, which lost 6 bases and 4 bases, there was a span of 13 bases.

The chain is built from TRBV11-1 and TRBJ2-6; no reliable D call. The CDR3 has 15 residues. Trimming cost V 2 bases and J 0 bases, with 5 bases left between them. In germline, CDR1 is SGHAT, CDR2 FQDESV (reference sequence). The DNA for the CDR3 is TGTGCCAGCAGCTTACGGATCTCTGGGGCCAACGTCCTGACTTTC. It yields the protein CASSLRISGANVLTF.

The genes are TRBV19 and TRBJ2-3; TRBD1 agrees at 7 bases. Germline values: CDR1 LNHDA, CDR2 SQIVND (reference sequence). The V gene end was trimmed by 4 bases and the J gene end by 3 bases; junction bases not matched to a gene: 7. CDR3 length: 15 amino acids. The CDR3 here is CASSRGTVRTDTQYF. The CDR3 DNA reads TGTGCCAGTAGTAGGGGGACAGTACGTACAGATACGCAGTATTTT.

J is TRBJ1-1 and V is TRBV2; a possible D gene is TRBD1 (5 bases). V lost 6 bases to trimming and J lost 1 base, with 9 bases between them. This CDR3 is 13 amino acids long. Germline CDR1 reads SNHLY; CDR2 reads FYNNEI. CDR3 amino acids: CASSGTPNTEAFF. CDR3 nucleotide sequence: TGTGCCAGCAGCGGGACGCCGAACACTGAAGCTTTCTTT.

This chain connects TRBV30 to TRBJ1-1; D not certain. V was cut by 0 bases and J by 6 bases, with 8 bases left in between. Germline V lookup: CDR1 GTSNPN, CDR2 SVGIG (reference sequence). The CDR3 spans 12 residues. CDR3 bases: TGTGCCTGGAGTGTACTGGAGGCTGAAGCTTTCTTT. Encoded protein: CAWSVLEAEAFF.

The genes are TRBV14 and TRBJ1-4; 7 nucleotides line up with TRBD1. CDR3 size: 12 residues. V gave up 3 bases and J gave up 15 bases; unmatched junction bases: 7. Germline V gives CDR1 SGHDN, CDR2 FVKESK. The CDR3 DNA reads as TGTGCCAGCAGCCACGCCGGGACAGCTTTGTTTTTT. It encodes CASSHAGTALFF.

V gene TRBV30 combines with J gene TRBJ2-5, with D perhaps assigned TRBD1 or TRBD2 (7 bases each). Germline assignment: CDR1 GTSNPN and CDR2 SVGIG (reference sequence). The CDR3 is 15 residues long. V was clipped by 2 bases and J by 5 bases, with 18 bases between them. The DNA for the CDR3 is TGTGCCTGGAGTATTCAGGGGGGGTTTGTGGAGACCCAGTACTTC. Protein sequence: CAWSIQGGFVETQYF.

The V gene is TRBV18, the J gene TRBJ2-1, with TRBD2 matching over 9 bases. Trimming cost V 2 bases and J 6 bases; bases outside gene matches: 5. This CDR3 comprises 15 residues. The germline gives CDR1 KGHSH, CDR2 LQKENI. The CDR3 DNA reads as TGTGCCAGCTCACCAATAGCGGGAGCGGGCAATGAGCAGTTCTTC. The encoded protein is CASSPIAGAGNEQFF.

The chain couples TRBV15 to TRBJ1-2, with D possibly matching TRBD1 (6 bases). Germline values: CDR1 LNHNV, CDR2 YYDKDF (reference sequence). The CDR3 sequence is 15 residues long. With 0 bases removed from V and 6 bases from J, the gap between germline ends came to 14 bases. The CDR3: CATSRDPGGVDGYTF. CDR3 bases: TGTGCCACCAGCAGAGACCCCGGGGGCGTCGATGGCTACACCTTC.

The J gene is TRBJ1-2, the V gene TRBV5-1; perhaps TRBD1 as D (5 bases). The CDR3 loop spans 15 amino acids. The V gene lost 0 bases and the J gene lost 4 bases, with 13 bases spanning the gap. Germline values: CDR1 SGHRS, CDR2 YFSETQ. The CDR3 region is CASSLVGGDVYGYTF. The CDR3 nucleotides read TGCGCCAGCAGCTTGGTCGGGGGGGATGTCTATGGCTACACCTTC.

This clone was detected a few times. The chain links TRBV30 to TRBJ1-2; no reliable D call. V was clipped by 4 bases and J by 4 bases, with 16 bases between them. Germline V gene lookup returns CDR1 GTSNPN and CDR2 SVGIG (reference sequence). CDR3 length equals 14 residues. CDR3 DNA sequence: TGTGCCTGGATGAAGGTACGGATCTTCTATGGCTACACCTTC. This translates into CAWMKVRIFYGYTF.

This CDR3 is CASIGVAGANTEAFF. CDR3 DNA sequence: TGTGCCAGCATAGGGGTAGCAGGGGCCAACACTGAAGCTTTCTTT. This chain connects TRBV2 to TRBJ1-1; TRBD1 is a possible D gene (6 bases). V was pared by 7 bases and J by 2 bases, with 17 bases between. The germline gives CDR1 SNHLY, CDR2 FYNNEI. This CDR3 region has 15 residues.

The V gene is TRBV5-4, the J gene TRBJ2-1; TRBD2 matches at 13 bases. With V trimmed by 4 bases and J by 7 bases, 5 bases remained unmatched. Germline values: CDR1 SGHNT, CDR2 YYREEE (reference sequence). The CDR3 is made up of 15 amino acids. For the CDR3, the DNA is TGTGCCAGCAGCCGTGGGACTAGCGGGAAGAATGAGCAGTTCTTC. Translated, it gives CASSRGTSGKNEQFF.

The chain joins TRBV19 to TRBJ1-5; TRBD1 aligns across 8 bases. The CDR3 is 15 amino acids. CDR1 is LNHDA, CDR2 SQIVND, per germline (reference sequence). Germline trimming cut 4 bases from V and 1 base from J; bases unmatched to any gene: 3. CDR3 residues: CASSTQGASNQPQHF. The CDR3 nucleotides read TGTGCCAGTAGTACGCAGGGGGCGAGCAATCAGCCCCAGCATTTT.

The chain combines TRBV20-1 with TRBJ1-1, with D possibly TRBD1 on 5 matching bases. V lost 3 bases to trimming and J lost 2 bases, with 10 bases between them. This CDR3 region has 13 residues. Germline values: CDR1 DFQATT, CDR2 SNEGSKA (reference sequence). The CDR3: CSASGGANTEAFF. The CDR3 DNA reads as TGCAGTGCTAGTGGAGGGGCAAACACTGAAGCTTTCTTT.

The chain carries TRBV6-1 and TRBJ1-2; a possible D gene is TRBD1 (5 bases). The V gene lost 3 bases and the J gene lost 5 bases, with 13 bases spanning the gap. This CDR3 is built from 14 residues. The germline V gene encodes CDR1 MNHNS and CDR2 SASEGT. CDR3 in DNA: TGTGCCAGCAGTGAGGGCAGGGCACCATATGGCTACACCTTC. Residues: CASSEGRAPYGYTF.

Written as DNA, the CDR3 is TGTGCCATCAGCGAGACAGTTCTGGCTGGCTACACCTTC. Residues: CAISETVLAGYTF. V usage is TRBV10-3 and J usage is TRBJ1-2; perhaps TRBD1 as D (5 bases). Trimming took off 6 bases at V and 7 bases at J, with 15 bases between the two ends. The CDR3 consists of 13 residues. Germline CDR1 is ENHRY and CDR2 is SYGVKD.

The chain combines TRBV6-1 with TRBJ1-5; TRBD1 matches at 7 bases. Germline CDR1 reads MNHNS; CDR2 reads SASEGT. CDR3 length: 16 amino acids. Trimming removed 6 bases from V and 5 bases from J; junction bases left unmatched: 13. CDR3 bases: TGTGCCAGCAGGGAAACAGGGGCAGGTGGGTATCAGCCCCAGCATTTT. This translates into CASRETGAGGYQPQHF.